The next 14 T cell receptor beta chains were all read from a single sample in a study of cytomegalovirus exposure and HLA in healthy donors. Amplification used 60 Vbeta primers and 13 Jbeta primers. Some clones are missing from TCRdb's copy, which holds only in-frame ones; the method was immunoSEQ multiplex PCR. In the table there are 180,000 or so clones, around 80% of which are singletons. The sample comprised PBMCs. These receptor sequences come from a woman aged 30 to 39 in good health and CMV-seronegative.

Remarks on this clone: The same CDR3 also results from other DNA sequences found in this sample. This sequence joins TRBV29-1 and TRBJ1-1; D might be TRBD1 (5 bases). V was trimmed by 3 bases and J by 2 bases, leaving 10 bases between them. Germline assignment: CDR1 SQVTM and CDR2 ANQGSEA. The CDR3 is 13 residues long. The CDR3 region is CSVEGRVNTEAFF. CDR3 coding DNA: TGCAGCGTTGAGGGCAGGGTCAACACTGAAGCTTTCTTT. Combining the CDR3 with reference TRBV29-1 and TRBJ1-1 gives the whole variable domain SAVISQKPSRDICQRGTSLTIQCQVDSQVTMMFWYRQQPGQSLTLIATANQGSEATYESGFVIDKFPISRPNLTFSTLTVSNMSPEDSSIYLCSVEGRVNTEAFFGQGTRLTVV.

CDR3 nucleotide sequence: TGTGCCAGCAGCTTCGTTAGACTGGACAGGGCCTACGAGCAGTACTTC. Residues: CASSFVRLDRAYEQYF. The chain employs TRBV7-3 and TRBJ2-7; 8 bases fit TRBD1. J gave up 2 bases and V 3 bases, and 9 bases lay outside the gene matches. Germline V lookup: CDR1 SGHTA, CDR2 FQGTGA. This CDR3 comprises 16 residues.

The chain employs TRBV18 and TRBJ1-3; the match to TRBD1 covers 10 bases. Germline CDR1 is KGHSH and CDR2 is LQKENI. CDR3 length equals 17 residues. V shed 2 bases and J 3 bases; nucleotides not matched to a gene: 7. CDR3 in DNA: TGTGCCAGCTCACCATTTCCGGGACAGGGGAATGGAAACACCATATATTTT. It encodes CASSPFPGQGNGNTIYF. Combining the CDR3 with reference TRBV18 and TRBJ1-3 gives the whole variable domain NAGVMQNPRHLVRRRGQEARLRCSPMKGHSHVYWYRQLPEEGLKFMVYLQKENIIDESGMPKERFSAEFPKEGPSILRIQQVVRGDSAAYFCASSPFPGQGNGNTIYFGEGSWLTVV.

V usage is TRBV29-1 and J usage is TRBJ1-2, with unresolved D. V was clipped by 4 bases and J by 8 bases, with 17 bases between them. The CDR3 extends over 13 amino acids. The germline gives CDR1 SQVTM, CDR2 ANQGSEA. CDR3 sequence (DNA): TGCAGCGTTGCGGTCCCTTCAGTGGAGGGCTACACCTTC. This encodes CSVAVPSVEGYTF. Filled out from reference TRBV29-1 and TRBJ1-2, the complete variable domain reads SAVISQKPSRDICQRGTSLTIQCQVDSQVTMMFWYRQQPGQSLTLIATANQGSEATYESGFVIDKFPISRPNLTFSTLTVSNMSPEDSSIYLCSVAVPSVEGYTFGSGTRLTVV.

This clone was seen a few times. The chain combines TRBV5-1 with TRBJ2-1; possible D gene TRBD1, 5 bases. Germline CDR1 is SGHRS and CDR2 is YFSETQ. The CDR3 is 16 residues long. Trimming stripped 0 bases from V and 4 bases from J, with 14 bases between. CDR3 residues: CASSLDIRGSYNEQFF. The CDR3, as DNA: TGCGCCAGCAGCTTGGACATTAGGGGTTCGTACAATGAGCAGTTCTTC.

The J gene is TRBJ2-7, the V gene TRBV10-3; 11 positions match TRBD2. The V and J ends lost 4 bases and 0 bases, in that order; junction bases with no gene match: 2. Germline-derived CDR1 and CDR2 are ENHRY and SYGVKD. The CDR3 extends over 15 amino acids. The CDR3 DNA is TGTGCCATCAGTGGCCTAGCGGGGGGCTCCTACGAGCAGTACTTC. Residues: CAISGLAGGSYEQYF.

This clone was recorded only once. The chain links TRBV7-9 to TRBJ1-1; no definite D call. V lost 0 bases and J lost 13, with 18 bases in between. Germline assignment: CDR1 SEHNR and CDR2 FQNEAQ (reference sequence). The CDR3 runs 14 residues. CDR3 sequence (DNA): TGTGCCAGCAGCTTAGCAATAGGGAGATCGATATTTTTCTTT. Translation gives CASSLAIGRSIFFF.

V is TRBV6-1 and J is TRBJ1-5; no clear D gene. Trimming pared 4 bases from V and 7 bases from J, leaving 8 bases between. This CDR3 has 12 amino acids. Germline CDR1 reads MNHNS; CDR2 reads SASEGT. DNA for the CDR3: TGTGCCAGCAGTGGCCTACGGCAGCCCCAGCATTTT. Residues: CASSGLRQPQHF.

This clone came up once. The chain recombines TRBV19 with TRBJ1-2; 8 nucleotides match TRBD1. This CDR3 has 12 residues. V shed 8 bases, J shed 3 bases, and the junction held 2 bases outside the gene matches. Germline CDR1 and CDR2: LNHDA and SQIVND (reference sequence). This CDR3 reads CASRDRHYGYTF. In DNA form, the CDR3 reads TGTGCCAGTCGGGACAGGCACTATGGCTACACCTTC. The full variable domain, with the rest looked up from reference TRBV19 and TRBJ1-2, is DGGITQSPKYLFRKEGQNVTLSCEQNLNHDAMYWYRQDPGQGLRLIYYSQIVNDFQKGDIAEGYSVSREKKESFPLTVTSAQKNPTAFYLCASRDRHYGYTFGSGTRLTVV.

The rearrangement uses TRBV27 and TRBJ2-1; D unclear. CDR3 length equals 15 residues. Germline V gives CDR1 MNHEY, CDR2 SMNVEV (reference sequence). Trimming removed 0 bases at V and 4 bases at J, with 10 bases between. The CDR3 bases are TGTGCCAGCAGTTTATCGACACCGAGTTACAATGAGCAGTTCTTC. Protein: CASSLSTPSYNEQFF.

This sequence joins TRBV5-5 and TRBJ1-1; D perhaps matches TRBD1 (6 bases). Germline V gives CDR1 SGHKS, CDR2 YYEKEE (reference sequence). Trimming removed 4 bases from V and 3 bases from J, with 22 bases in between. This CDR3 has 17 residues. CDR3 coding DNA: TGTGCCAGCAGCCCGGTCGGGGGGGCGATTGTGGACACTGAAGCTTTCTTT. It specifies CASSPVGGAIVDTEAFF.

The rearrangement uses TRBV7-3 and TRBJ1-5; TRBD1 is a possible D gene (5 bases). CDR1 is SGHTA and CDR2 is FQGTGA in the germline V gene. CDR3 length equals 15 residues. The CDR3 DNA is TGTGCTGGCAGGGTAAAGCAGGATAGCAATCAGCCCCAGCATTTT. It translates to CAGRVKQDSNQPQHF.

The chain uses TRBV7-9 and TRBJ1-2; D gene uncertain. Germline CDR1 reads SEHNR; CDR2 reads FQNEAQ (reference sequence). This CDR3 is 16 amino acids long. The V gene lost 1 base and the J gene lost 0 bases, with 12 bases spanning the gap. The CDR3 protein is CASSLVRQDPNYGYTF. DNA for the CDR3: TGTGCCAGCAGCTTAGTAAGGCAGGATCCTAACTATGGCTACACCTTC.

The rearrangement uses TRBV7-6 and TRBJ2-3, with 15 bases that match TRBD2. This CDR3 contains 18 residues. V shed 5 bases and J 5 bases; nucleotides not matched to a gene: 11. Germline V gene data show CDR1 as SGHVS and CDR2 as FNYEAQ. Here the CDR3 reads CASSPGLAGGLLRDTQYF. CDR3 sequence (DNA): TGTGCCAGCAGCCCTGGACTAGCGGGGGGGCTTTTGAGAGATACGCAGTATTTT. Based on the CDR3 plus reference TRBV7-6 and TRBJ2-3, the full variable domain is GAGVSQSPRYKVTKRGQDVALRCDPISGHVSLYWYRQALGQGPEFLTYFNYEAQQDKSGLPNDRFSAERPEGSISTLTIQRTEQRDSAMYRCASSPGLAGGLLRDTQYFGPGTRLTVL.